This T cell receptor (beta chain) is drawn from a study of identical twins. The CDR3 covers 15 residues. The V segment lost 5 bases and the J segment 4 bases; nucleotides outside the gene matches: 3. Germline V CDR1 and CDR2: MNHEY, SMNVEV (reference sequence). The donors were all healthy and Caucasian. TCRdb called the 5' RACE reads again in MiXCR, with one record for every CDR3 protein. This table holds around 500,000 distinct CDR3 sequences, approximately 15% found once. Overall study findings and caveats: For cord blood, abundant beta clonotypes had fewer insertions, unlike memory repertoires, which showed none.

In this sample, this clonotype turned up a few times. Its antigen is not known. The same sample was also used in a study of yellow fever vaccine responses in identical twins.

The chain recombines TRBV27 with TRBJ2-3; 13 nucleotides agree with TRBD2. The sample consisted of CD4+ T cells sorted from blood. The clonotype comes from a woman younger than 35 in good health. Written as DNA, the CDR3 is TGTGCCAGCAGTACGGGACTAGCGGGATCAGATACGCAGTATTTT. It encodes CASSTGLAGSDTQYF.